The following is a T cell receptor beta chain sequence with its context. Its antigen is unidentified. The V gene's germline CDR1 is SNHLY and CDR2 FYNNEI. This CDR3 region has 14 residues. The V segment lost 4 bases and the J segment 6 bases; nucleotides outside the gene matches: 5. DNA was extracted from unsorted cell suspensions stored frozen. Profiling relied on immunoSEQ multiplex PCR, and the TCRdb table lists in-frame clones only, not all of them. The sample yields roughly 4,700 clones, approximately 80% seen once. This record belongs to a study of immune cell composition in non-small cell lung cancer. Regarding the study as a whole: Clones >0.5% enriched in tumour were rarer in adenocarcinoma (approximately 33%) than squamous (roughly 75%). Top 10 clone scores and clonality were higher in squamous than adenocarcinoma.

Sequencing was performed on lung tumor tissue. The V gene is TRBV2, the J gene TRBJ2-1; 8 bases agree with TRBD2. The sequence derives from a human donor with non-small cell lung cancer. CDR3 coding DNA: TGTGCCAGCAGTGCGGGGGGGGCAGGCAATGAGCAGTTCTTC. Amino acids: CASSAGGAGNEQFF. The full variable domain, in which reference TRBV2 and TRBJ2-1 provide the parts outside the CDR3, is EPEVTQTPSHQVTQMGQEVILRCVPISNHLYFYWYRQILGQKVEFLVSFYNNEISEKSEIFDDQFSVERPDGSNFTLKIRSTKLEDSAMYFCASSAGGAGNEQFFGPGTRLTVL.